This TCR beta chain was sequenced during a study of blood T cell repertoires in COVID-19. Across the whole study: PBMCs, B-cell-depleted T cells, or T cells were the source of the cDNA or gDNA that made up the material.

CDR3 length equals 14 residues. Per germline, CDR1 KGHSH and CDR2 LQKENI. V was shortened by 1 base and J by 7 bases, with 10 bases between the two germline ends. Per the original methods: Using reference gene primer amplification, nucleated cell counts were estimated. The table came from immunoSEQ multiplex PCR; TCRdb's copy has only in-frame clones and leaves some out. The DNA gave D and trimming, while V, J and clone size come from that table. The sample shows roughly 250,000 clones, 84% of them seen only once. Sequenced: peripheral blood. This chain joins TRBV18 and TRBJ1-4; D uncertain. The clonotype comes from a woman aged 40 to 50 who had recovered from COVID-19. The CDR3 bases are TGTGCCAGCTCACCACAATCGGGGAGTGAAAAACTGTTTTTT. This gives the protein CASSPQSGSEKLFF.